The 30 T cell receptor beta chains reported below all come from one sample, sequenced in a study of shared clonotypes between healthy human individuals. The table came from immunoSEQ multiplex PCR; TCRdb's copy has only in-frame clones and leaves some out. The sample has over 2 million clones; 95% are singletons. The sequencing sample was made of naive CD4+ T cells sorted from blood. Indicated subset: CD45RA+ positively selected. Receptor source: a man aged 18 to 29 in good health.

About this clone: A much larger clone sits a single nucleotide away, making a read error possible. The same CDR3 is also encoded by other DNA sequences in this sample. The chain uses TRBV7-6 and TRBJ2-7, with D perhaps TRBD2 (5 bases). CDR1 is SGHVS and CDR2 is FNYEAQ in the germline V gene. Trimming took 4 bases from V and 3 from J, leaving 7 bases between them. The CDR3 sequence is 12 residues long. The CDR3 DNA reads TGTGCCAGCAGCTCACGGGGCTACGAGCAGTACTTC. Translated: CASSSRGYEQYF.

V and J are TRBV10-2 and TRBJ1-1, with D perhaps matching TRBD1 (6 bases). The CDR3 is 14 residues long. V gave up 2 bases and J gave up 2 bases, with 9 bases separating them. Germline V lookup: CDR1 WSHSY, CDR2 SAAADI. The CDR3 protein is CASSEADSNTEAFF. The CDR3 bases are TGCGCCAGCAGTGAGGCGGACAGTAACACTGAAGCTTTCTTT.

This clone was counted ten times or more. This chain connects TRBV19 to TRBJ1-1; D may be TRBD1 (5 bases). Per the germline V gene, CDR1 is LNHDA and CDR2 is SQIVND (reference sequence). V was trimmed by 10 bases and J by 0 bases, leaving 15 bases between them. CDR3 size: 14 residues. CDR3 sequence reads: CATPAGPLNTEAFF. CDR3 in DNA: TGTGCCACTCCCGCGGGACCGCTGAACACTGAAGCTTTCTTT.

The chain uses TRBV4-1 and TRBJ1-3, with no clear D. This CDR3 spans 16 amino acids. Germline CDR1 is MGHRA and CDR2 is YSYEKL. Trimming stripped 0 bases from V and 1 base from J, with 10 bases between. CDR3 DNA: TGCGCCAGCAGCCAAGAAGGGTCCGGATCTGGAAACACCATATATTTT. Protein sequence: CASSQEGSGSGNTIYF.

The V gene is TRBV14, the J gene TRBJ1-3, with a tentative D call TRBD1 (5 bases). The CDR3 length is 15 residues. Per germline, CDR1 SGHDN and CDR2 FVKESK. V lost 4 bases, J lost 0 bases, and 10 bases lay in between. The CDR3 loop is CASSPGTSSGNTIYF. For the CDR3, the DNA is TGTGCCAGCAGCCCCGGGACGAGCTCTGGAAACACCATATATTTT. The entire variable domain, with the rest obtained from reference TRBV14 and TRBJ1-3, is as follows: EAGVTQFPSHSVIEKGQTVTLRCDPISGHDNLYWYRRVMGKEIKFLLHFVKESKQDESGMPNNRFLAERTGGTYSTLKVQPAELEDSGVYFCASSPGTSSGNTIYFGEGSWLTVV.

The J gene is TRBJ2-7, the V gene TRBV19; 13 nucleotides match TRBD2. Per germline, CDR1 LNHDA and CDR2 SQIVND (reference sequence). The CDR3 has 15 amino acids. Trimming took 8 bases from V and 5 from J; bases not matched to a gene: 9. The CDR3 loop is CASRATSGRADEQYF. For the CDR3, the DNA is TGTGCCAGTCGAGCTACTAGCGGGAGGGCCGACGAGCAGTACTTC.

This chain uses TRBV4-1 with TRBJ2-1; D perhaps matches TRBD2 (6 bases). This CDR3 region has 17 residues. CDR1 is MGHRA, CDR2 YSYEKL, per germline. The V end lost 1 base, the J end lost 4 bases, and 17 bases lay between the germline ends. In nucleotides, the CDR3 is TGCGCCAGCAGCCAAGGGCTCGCGGGGCGAACGTACAATGAGCAGTTCTTC. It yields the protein CASSQGLAGRTYNEQFF.

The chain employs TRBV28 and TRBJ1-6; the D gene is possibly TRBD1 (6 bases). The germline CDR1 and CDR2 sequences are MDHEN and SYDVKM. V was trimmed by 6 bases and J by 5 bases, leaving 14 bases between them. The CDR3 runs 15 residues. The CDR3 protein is CASSSFQGNNSPLHF. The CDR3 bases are TGTGCCAGCAGCTCATTCCAGGGGAATAATTCACCCCTCCACTTT. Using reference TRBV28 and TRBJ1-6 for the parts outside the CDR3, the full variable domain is DVKVTQSSRYLVKRTGEKVFLECVQDMDHENMFWYRQDPGLGLRLIYFSYDVKMKEKGDIPEGYSVSREKKERFSLILESASTNQTSMYLCASSSFQGNNSPLHFGNGTRLTVT.

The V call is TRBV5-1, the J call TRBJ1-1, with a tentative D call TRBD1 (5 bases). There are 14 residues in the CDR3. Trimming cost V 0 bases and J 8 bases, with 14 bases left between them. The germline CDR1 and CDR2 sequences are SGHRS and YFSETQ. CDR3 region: CASSLGQQGSEAFF. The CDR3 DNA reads TGCGCCAGCAGCTTGGGACAGCAAGGGTCCGAAGCTTTCTTT.

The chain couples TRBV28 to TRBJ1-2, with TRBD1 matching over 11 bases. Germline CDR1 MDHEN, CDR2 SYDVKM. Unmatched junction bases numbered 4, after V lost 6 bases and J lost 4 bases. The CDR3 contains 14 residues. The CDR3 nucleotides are TGTGCCAGCAGGCGGACAGGGGGCCGCTATGGCTACACCTTC. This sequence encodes CASRRTGGRYGYTF.

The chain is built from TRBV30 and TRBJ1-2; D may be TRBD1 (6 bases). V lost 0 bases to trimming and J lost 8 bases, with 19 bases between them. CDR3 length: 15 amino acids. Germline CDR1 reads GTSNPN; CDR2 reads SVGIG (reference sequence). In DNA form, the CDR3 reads TGTGCCTGGAGTGTACGTCCAGGGGAAGTGGGAGGCTACACCTTC. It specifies CAWSVRPGEVGGYTF.

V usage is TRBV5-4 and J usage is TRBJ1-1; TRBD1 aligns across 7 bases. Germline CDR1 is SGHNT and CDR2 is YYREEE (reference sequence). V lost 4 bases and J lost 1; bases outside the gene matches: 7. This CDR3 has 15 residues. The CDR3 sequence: CASSPEGQRNTEAFF. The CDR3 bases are TGTGCCAGCAGCCCGGAGGGACAGAGGAACACTGAAGCTTTCTTT.

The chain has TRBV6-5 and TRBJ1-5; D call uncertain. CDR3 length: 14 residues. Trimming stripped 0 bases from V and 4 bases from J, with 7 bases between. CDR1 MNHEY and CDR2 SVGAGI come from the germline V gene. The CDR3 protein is CASSYSINNQPQHF. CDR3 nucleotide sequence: TGTGCCAGCAGTTACTCGATTAATAATCAGCCCCAGCATTTT.

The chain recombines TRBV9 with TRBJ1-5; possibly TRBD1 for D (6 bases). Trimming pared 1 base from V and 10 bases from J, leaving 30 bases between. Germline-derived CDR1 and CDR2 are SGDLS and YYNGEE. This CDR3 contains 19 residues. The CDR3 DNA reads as TGTGCCAGCAGCGTAACGTTTAGGGAGAGAGACAGGCCTTCTTCACCCCAGCATTTT. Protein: CASSVTFRERDRPSSPQHF.

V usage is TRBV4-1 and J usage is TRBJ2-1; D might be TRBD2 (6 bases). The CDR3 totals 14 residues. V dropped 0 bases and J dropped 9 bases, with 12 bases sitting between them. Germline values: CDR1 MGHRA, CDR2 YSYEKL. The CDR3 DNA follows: TGCGCCAGCAGCCAAGACAGGACTAAGGGTGAGCAGTTCTTC. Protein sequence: CASSQDRTKGEQFF.

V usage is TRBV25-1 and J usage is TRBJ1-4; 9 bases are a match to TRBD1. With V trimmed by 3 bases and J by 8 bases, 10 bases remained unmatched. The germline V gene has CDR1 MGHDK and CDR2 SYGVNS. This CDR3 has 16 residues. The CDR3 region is CASSDHPGQGREKLFF. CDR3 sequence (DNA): TGTGCCAGCAGTGATCATCCGGGACAGGGAAGGGAAAAACTGTTTTTT.

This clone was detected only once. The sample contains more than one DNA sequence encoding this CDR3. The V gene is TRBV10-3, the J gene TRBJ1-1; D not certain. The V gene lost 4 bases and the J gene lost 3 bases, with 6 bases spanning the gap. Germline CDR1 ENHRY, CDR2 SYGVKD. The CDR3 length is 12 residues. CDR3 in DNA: TGTGCCATCAGTGTTGGGGACACTGAAGCTTTCTTT. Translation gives CAISVGDTEAFF.

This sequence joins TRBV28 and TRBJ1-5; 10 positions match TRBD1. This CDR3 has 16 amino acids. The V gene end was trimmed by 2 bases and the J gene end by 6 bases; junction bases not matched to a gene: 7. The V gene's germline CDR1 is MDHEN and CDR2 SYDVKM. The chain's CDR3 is CASSLGTGDRGQPQHF. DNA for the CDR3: TGTGCCAGCAGTTTAGGGACAGGGGATCGCGGTCAGCCCCAGCATTTT.

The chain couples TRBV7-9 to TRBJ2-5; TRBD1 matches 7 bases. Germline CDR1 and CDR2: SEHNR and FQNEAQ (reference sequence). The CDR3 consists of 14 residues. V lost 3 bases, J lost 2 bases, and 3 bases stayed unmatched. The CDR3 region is CASSFLRGQETQYF. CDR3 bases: TGTGCCAGCAGCTTTCTCAGGGGGCAAGAGACCCAGTACTTC.

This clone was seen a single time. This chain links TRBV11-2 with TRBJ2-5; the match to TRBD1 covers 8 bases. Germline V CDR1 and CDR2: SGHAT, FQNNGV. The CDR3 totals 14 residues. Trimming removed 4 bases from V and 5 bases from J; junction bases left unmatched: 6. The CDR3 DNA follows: TGTGCCAGCAGCTCCCAGGGGGCGATGGAGACCCAGTACTTC. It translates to CASSSQGAMETQYF. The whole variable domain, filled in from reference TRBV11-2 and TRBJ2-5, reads EAGVAQSPRYKIIEKRQSVAFWCNPISGHATLYWYQQILGQGPKLLIQFQNNGVVDDSQLPKDRFSAERLKGVDSTLKIQPAKLEDSAVYLCASSSQGAMETQYFGPGTRLLVL.

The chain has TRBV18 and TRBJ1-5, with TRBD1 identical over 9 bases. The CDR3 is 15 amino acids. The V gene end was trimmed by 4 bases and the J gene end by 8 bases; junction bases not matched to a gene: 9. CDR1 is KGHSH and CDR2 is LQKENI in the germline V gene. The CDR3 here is CASSRDRVGGEPQHF. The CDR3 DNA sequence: TGTGCCAGCTCACGGGACAGGGTGGGCGGCGAGCCCCAGCATTTT.

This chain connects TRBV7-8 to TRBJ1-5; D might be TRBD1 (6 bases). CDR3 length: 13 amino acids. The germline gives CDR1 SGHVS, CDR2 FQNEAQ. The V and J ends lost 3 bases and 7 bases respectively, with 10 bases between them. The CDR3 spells CASSFDRYQPQHF. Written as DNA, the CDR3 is TGTGCCAGCAGCTTTGACAGGTACCAGCCCCAGCATTTT.

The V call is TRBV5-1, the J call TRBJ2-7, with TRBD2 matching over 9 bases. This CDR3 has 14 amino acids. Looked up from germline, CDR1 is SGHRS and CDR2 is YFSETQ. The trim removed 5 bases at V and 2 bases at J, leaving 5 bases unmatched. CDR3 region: CASSPTSGPYEQYF. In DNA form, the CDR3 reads TGCGCCAGCAGTCCTACTAGCGGGCCCTACGAGCAGTACTTC.

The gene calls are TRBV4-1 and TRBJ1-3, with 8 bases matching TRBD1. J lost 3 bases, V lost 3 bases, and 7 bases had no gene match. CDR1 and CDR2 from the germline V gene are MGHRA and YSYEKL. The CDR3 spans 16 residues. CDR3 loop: CASSHSTGENGNTIYF. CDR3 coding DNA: TGCGCCAGCAGCCATTCGACAGGGGAGAATGGAAACACCATATATTTT.

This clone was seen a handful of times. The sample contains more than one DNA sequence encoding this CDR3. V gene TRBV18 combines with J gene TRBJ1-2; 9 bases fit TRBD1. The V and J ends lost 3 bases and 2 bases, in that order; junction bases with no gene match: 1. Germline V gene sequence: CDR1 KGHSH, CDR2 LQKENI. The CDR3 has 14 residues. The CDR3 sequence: CASSPGTGNYGYTF. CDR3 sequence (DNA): TGTGCCAGCTCACCCGGGACAGGGAACTATGGCTACACCTTC. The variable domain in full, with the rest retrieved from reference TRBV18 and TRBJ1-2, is NAGVMQNPRHLVRRRGQEARLRCSPMKGHSHVYWYRQLPEEGLKFMVYLQKENIIDESGMPKERFSAEFPKEGPSILRIQQVVRGDSAAYFCASSPGTGNYGYTFGSGTRLTVV.

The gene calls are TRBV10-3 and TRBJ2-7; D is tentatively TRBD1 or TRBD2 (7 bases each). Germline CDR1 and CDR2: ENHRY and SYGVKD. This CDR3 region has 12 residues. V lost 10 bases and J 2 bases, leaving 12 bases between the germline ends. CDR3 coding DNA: TGTGCCACAGGGGGGGTCGCCTACGAGCAGTACTTC. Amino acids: CATGGVAYEQYF.

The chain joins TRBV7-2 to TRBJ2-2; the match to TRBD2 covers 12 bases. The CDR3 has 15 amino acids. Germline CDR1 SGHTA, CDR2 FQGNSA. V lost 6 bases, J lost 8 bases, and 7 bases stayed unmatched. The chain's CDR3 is CASRPGLAGSGELFF. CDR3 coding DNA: TGTGCCAGCAGGCCGGGACTAGCGGGTTCGGGGGAGCTGTTTTTT.

The CDR3 loop reads CASSPRGGGTEAFF. In DNA, the CDR3 is TGTGCCAGCAGCCCCAGGGGCGGTGGAACTGAAGCTTTCTTT. J is TRBJ1-1 and V is TRBV7-2; possibly TRBD1 for D (6 bases). The CDR3 covers 14 residues. In germline, CDR1 is SGHTA, CDR2 FQGNSA. Trimming took 5 bases from V and 5 from J, leaving 15 bases between them. Looking up the rest from reference TRBV7-2 and TRBJ1-1 gives the full variable domain: GAGVSQSPSNKVTEKGKDVELRCDPISGHTALYWYRQSLGQGLEFLIYFQGNSAPDKSGLPSDRFSAERTGGSVSTLTIQRTQQEDSAVYLCASSPRGGGTEAFFGQGTRLTVV.

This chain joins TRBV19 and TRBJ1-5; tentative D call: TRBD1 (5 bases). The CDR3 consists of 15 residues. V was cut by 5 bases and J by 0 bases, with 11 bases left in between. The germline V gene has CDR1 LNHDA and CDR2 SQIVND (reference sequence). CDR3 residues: CASSQGSSSNQPQHF. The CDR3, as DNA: TGTGCCAGTAGTCAGGGATCCTCTAGCAATCAGCCCCAGCATTTT.

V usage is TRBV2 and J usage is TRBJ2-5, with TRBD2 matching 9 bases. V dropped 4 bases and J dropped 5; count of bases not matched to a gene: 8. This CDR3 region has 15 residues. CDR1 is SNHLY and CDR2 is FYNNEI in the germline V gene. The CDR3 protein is CASSAFSGGSETQYF. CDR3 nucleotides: TGTGCCAGCAGTGCGTTTAGCGGGGGATCGGAGACCCAGTACTTC.